This T cell receptor (beta chain) was captured in a study of patients and donors after allogeneic stem cell transplantation. This CDR3 has 14 amino acids. Germline V gene sequence: CDR1 DFQATT, CDR2 SNEGSKA (reference sequence). The V end was cut by 5 bases, the J end by 1 base, with 11 bases between. MiXCR, applied by TCRdb to the RT-PCR reads, yields one record per CDR3 protein. Among a few hundred thousand distinct CDR3 sequences listed, around 41% were seen once. This clonotype was obtained from a human donor who was either an allogeneic HSCT recipient or a stem cell or donor lymphocyte infusion donor (not recorded which). It is not recorded whose cells these are; they may come from a transplant donor. V is TRBV20-1 and J is TRBJ2-2; weak D call: TRBD1 (5 bases). Sequenced: blood, either unsorted or a sorted T cell fraction (not recorded which). The CDR3 sequence is CSAGRQLNTGELFF. CDR3 bases: TGCAGTGCTGGCAGACAGCTGAACACCGGGGAGCTGTTTTTT.